The source of this T cell receptor beta chain is a study of glioma-infiltrating T cells after dendritic cell vaccination. For the study at large: Dendritic cells derived from monocytes and pulsed with autologous tumor lysate formed the vaccine.

This CDR3 has 16 amino acids. Germline V lookup: CDR1 SGHAT, CDR2 FQNNGV. V shed 5 bases, J shed 2 bases, and the junction held 8 bases outside the gene matches. Up to 2 ug genomic DNA was used for TCRB CDR3 amplification. Assay: immunoSEQ multiplex PCR; the TCRdb copy retains only in-frame clones and omits some. The sample lists roughly 80,000 clones; over 75% were seen once. Time point described: after dendritic cell vaccination, including at tumor progression/relapse. PBMC were collected before vaccination, two weeks after the third vaccination, and at progression. This sequence originates from a human donor with glioblastoma. The chain joins TRBV11-2 to TRBJ2-7; 11 nucleotides align to TRBD2. The specimen was blood, collected after dendritic cell vaccination. This CDR3 reads CASSHFRLAGPYEQYF. The CDR3 region has the DNA TGTGCCAGCAGCCACTTTCGACTAGCGGGACCCTACGAGCAGTACTTC.